This entry lists 27 T cell receptor beta chains sequenced from one sample in a study of regulatory T cells in long-lasting Graves disease. CDR3 regions were amplified by Arm-PCR using iRepertoire HTBI primers to build TCR beta libraries. TCRdb called the multiplex PCR reads again in MiXCR, with one record for every CDR3 protein. Counted here are about half a million distinct CDR3 sequences, around a fifth occurring once; the ten biggest clones make up less than 15%. The time point: persistent/refractory GD, antithyroid drugs over 5 years with positive TRAb. Following extraction of RNA from PBMCs, that RNA was used to make the TCR library. This sample comprised peripheral blood mononuclear cells (PBMCs), obtained when the disease was refractory, from a patient treated with antithyroid drugs. These receptors were obtained from a female donor with Graves disease.

With respect to this clonotype: This may arise from a read error, as a much more abundant clone is one base away. This chain connects TRBV9 to TRBJ2-7; possible D gene TRBD1, 6 bases. The CDR3 consists of 14 residues. Trimming pared 3 bases from V and 3 bases from J, leaving 13 bases between. Germline lookup yields CDR1 SGDLS and CDR2 YYNGEE. Written as DNA, the CDR3 is TGTGCCAGCAGCGACCGGGACAACTTCTACGAGCAGTACTTC. Amino acid sequence: CASSDRDNFYEQYF.

This clonotype was counted at least ten times. The rearrangement joins TRBV7-2 to TRBJ2-5, with no clear D. CDR3 length equals 13 residues. Trimming removed 0 bases at V and 5 bases at J, with 7 bases between. From germline, CDR1 is SGHTA and CDR2 FQGNSA. The CDR3 here is CASSLAIGETQYF. CDR3 in DNA: TGTGCCAGCAGCTTAGCGATTGGGGAGACCCAGTACTTC.

This clonotype was counted at least ten times. The V gene is TRBV6-1, the J gene TRBJ2-7, with 7 bases identical to TRBD1. V lost 6 bases, J lost 5 bases, and 10 bases stayed unmatched. Germline V gene sequence: CDR1 MNHNS, CDR2 SASEGT. The CDR3 length is 14 residues. CDR3 in amino acids: CASSLGQSIHEQYF. The CDR3 DNA follows: TGTGCCAGCAGCCTGGGACAGAGCATCCACGAGCAGTACTTC.

This clonotype was counted between two and nine times. This chain joins TRBV3-1 and TRBJ1-1, with D uncertain. Germline-derived CDR1 and CDR2 are LGHDT and YNNKEL (reference sequence). The CDR3 is made up of 14 amino acids. Trimming stripped 0 bases from V and 3 bases from J, with 8 bases between. CDR3 sequence (DNA): TGTGCCAGCAGCCAAGAGCGGTGGGACACTGAAGCTTTCTTT. It encodes CASSQERWDTEAFF.

The gene calls are TRBV18 and TRBJ2-2; TRBD2 might be the D (6 bases). CDR1 and CDR2 from the germline V gene are KGHSH and LQKENI. V was cut by 10 bases and J by 3 bases, with 15 bases left in between. CDR3 length: 14 amino acids. This chain's CDR3 is CATTIRGDTGELFF. In DNA, the CDR3 is TGTGCCACCACCATCCGCGGGGACACCGGGGAGCTGTTTTTT.

The sample holds a few counts of this clonotype. The V and J genes are TRBV28 and TRBJ2-3; D might be TRBD2 (6 bases). The germline V gene has CDR1 MDHEN and CDR2 SYDVKM. V was trimmed by 3 bases and J by 1 base, leaving 11 bases between them. The CDR3 has 15 amino acids. The DNA of the CDR3 is TGTGCCAGCAGTTTTAGCGGAGGGGGCACAGATACGCAGTATTTT. This encodes CASSFSGGGTDTQYF.

This clonotype was seen once. This sequence joins TRBV5-1 and TRBJ1-6; no reliable D call. This CDR3 is 16 amino acids long. Trimming cost V 0 bases and J 11 bases, with 18 bases left between them. CDR1 and CDR2 (germline): SGHRS, YFSETQ. For the CDR3, the DNA is TGCGCCAGCAGCTTGGACCCGGGGAATAGGAATCCACCCCTCCACTTT. Its protein product is CASSLDPGNRNPPLHF.

This clonotype was seen many times. The V call is TRBV29-1, the J call TRBJ2-5; D is unresolved. CDR3 size: 13 residues. Germline values: CDR1 SQVTM, CDR2 ANQGSEA. The DNA of the CDR3 is TGCACCGCCAGCGACTCCTCAGGCGAGACCCAGTACTTC. Protein: CTASDSSGETQYF.

This clonotype was counted ten times or more. The CDR3: CSARGIRVRDGYTF. CDR3 coding DNA: TGCAGTGCTAGAGGAATTAGGGTTCGTGATGGCTACACCTTC. The chain links TRBV20-1 to TRBJ1-2, with D uncertain. This CDR3 spans 14 amino acids. The V end lost 1 base, the J end lost 6 bases, and 15 bases lay between the germline ends. Germline V gene lookup returns CDR1 DFQATT and CDR2 SNEGSKA (reference sequence).

This clonotype was recorded many times. A read error may explain this, as a much larger clone is one base away. The rearrangement joins TRBV28 to TRBJ2-7; D possibly corresponds to TRBD1 (5 bases). CDR3 size: 14 residues. V lost 6 bases and J lost 3, with 15 bases in between. Germline values: CDR1 MDHEN, CDR2 SYDVKM. CDR3 region: CASSSSGRDYEQYF. The CDR3 DNA sequence: TGTGCCAGCAGCTCCTCGGGCAGGGACTACGAGCAGTACTTC.

At least ten counts were recorded for this clonotype. The chain couples TRBV20-1 to TRBJ2-7; 7 bases are a match to TRBD2. The CDR3 has 13 residues. Looked up from germline, CDR1 is DFQATT and CDR2 is SNEGSKA (reference sequence). V lost 6 bases and J lost 3; bases outside the gene matches: 8. The CDR3 is CSAKSGTSYEQYF. In nucleotides, the CDR3 is TGCAGTGCAAAGAGCGGGACCAGCTACGAGCAGTACTTC.

This clonotype came up many times. The chain couples TRBV6-1 to TRBJ1-2; a possible D gene is TRBD1 (6 bases). Germline V lookup: CDR1 MNHNS, CDR2 SASEGT. The CDR3 consists of 13 residues. Trimming left V 8 bases short and J 1 base short, with 11 bases between. CDR3 residues: CASRRTDNYGYTF. Here the CDR3 DNA reads TGTGCCAGCCGGAGGACAGATAACTATGGCTACACCTTC.

Only a few counts were recorded for this clonotype. The rearrangement uses TRBV10-3 and TRBJ2-4, with 9 bases lining up with TRBD2. V was pared by 10 bases and J by 8 bases, with 15 bases of the junction left unmatched. CDR3 length: 15 residues. Germline loops: CDR1 ENHRY, CDR2 SYGVKD. CDR3 loop: CATARGGRASDIQYF. CDR3 sequence (DNA): TGTGCCACCGCTAGGGGCGGGAGGGCCTCTGACATTCAGTACTTC.

The chain couples TRBV5-4 to TRBJ2-1; TRBD1 aligns across 7 bases. Looked up from germline, CDR1 is SGHNT and CDR2 is YYREEE (reference sequence). V dropped 4 bases and J dropped 6; count of bases not matched to a gene: 10. CDR3 size: 15 residues. In DNA form, the CDR3 reads TGTGCCAGCAGCCCCACGACAGGGTTGGGCAATGAGCAGTTCTTC. This sequence encodes CASSPTTGLGNEQFF.

The V gene is TRBV19, the J gene TRBJ2-7; D might be TRBD2 (5 bases). The V gene's germline CDR1 is LNHDA and CDR2 SQIVND (reference sequence). V was shortened by 5 bases and J by 3 bases, with 14 bases between the two germline ends. The CDR3 has 14 residues. The CDR3 bases are TGTGCCAGTAGTGGTTTTGGGGAGAGCTACGAGCAGTACTTC. Translated, it gives CASSGFGESYEQYF.

This clonotype was found many times. The chain joins TRBV30 to TRBJ1-1; TRBD1 aligns across 8 bases. With V trimmed by 2 bases and J by 6 bases, 5 bases remained unmatched. The CDR3 is made up of 13 amino acids. Germline V gene lookup returns CDR1 GTSNPN and CDR2 SVGIG (reference sequence). In DNA form, the CDR3 reads TGTGCCTGGAGTAAGACAGGGGTGGCTGAAGCTTTCTTT. As protein: CAWSKTGVAEAFF.

As DNA, the CDR3 is TGCGCCAGCAGCCAAGATCGGGCAGATTTTACCCCAAATCCCTACGAGCAGTACTTC. Its protein is CASSQDRADFTPNPYEQYF. The chain carries TRBV4-1 and TRBJ2-7, with unresolved D. Germline CDR1 is MGHRA and CDR2 is YSYEKL. CDR3 length: 19 amino acids. The V and J ends lost 0 bases and 2 bases respectively, with 23 bases between them.

This clonotype was detected ten times or more. The V call is TRBV24-1, the J call TRBJ2-5, with a weak D call TRBD2 (6 bases). Trimming left V 2 bases short and J 5 bases short, with 26 bases between. This CDR3 spans 19 amino acids. The germline CDR1 and CDR2 sequences are KGHDR and SFDVKD. CDR3 coding DNA: TGTGCCACCAGTGATTCCCCGCTTAGGGTCAGGAGCGGGTATGAGACCCAGTACTTC. This sequence encodes CATSDSPLRVRSGYETQYF.

To note about this clonotype: A read error may be the cause here, since a much bigger clone is one base away. The rearrangement uses TRBV4-2 and TRBJ1-1; D uncertain. CDR1 and CDR2 from the germline V gene are LGHNA and YNFKEQ. V lost 5 bases and J lost 1, with 20 bases in between. This CDR3 region has 17 residues. CDR3 coding DNA: TGTGCCAGCAGCTCAATCCCCGAGACATCGCAGAACACTGAAGCTTTCTTT. It yields the protein CASSSIPETSQNTEAFF.

This clonotype was seen a single time. A much larger clone differs from this one at a single base, so this may be a read error. The chain couples TRBV3-1 to TRBJ2-5; tentative D call: TRBD2 (5 bases). V was pared by 0 bases and J by 7 bases, with 6 bases between. Per the germline V gene, CDR1 is LGHDT and CDR2 is YNNKEL (reference sequence). This CDR3 contains 12 residues. This CDR3 reads CASSQDGGTQYF. The CDR3 DNA reads as TGTGCCAGCAGCCAAGACGGAGGGACCCAGTACTTC.

This clonotype was observed a handful of times. V usage is TRBV27 and J usage is TRBJ2-7; 9 positions agree with TRBD2. With 6 bases clipped from V and 1 base from J, the junction kept 7 bases outside the gene matches. CDR1 MNHEY and CDR2 SMNVEV come from the germline V gene (reference sequence). CDR3 length equals 15 residues. CDR3 nucleotide sequence: TGTGCCAGCAGAAGCAGTAGCGGGGGTTCCTACGAGCAGTACTTC. Translating gives CASRSSSGGSYEQYF.

A word on this clonotype: The junction and the germline gene differ at one end; a read error may be behind it. V usage is TRBV13 and J usage is TRBJ2-7, with 12 bases matching TRBD2. CDR1 is PRHDT and CDR2 is FYEKMQ in the germline V gene (reference sequence). CDR3 size: 17 residues. CDR3 sequence (DNA): TGTGCCAGCAGCTCCCCTCCAACTAGCGGGGGGTTCTACGAGCGGTACTTC. It encodes CASSSPPTSGGFYERYF.

This clonotype was detected only a few times. A much more abundant neighbour one base away suggests this may be a read error. The V call is TRBV28, the J call TRBJ2-7, with D hard to call. Germline CDR1 and CDR2: MDHEN and SYDVKM. The CDR3 contains 14 residues. V was cut by 7 bases and J by 0 bases, with 13 bases left in between. As DNA, the CDR3 is TGTGCCAGCATCCCCGACGGTAGCTCCTACGAGCAGTACTTC. Amino acid sequence: CASIPDGSSYEQYF.

This clonotype has only a few counts. The CDR3 nucleotides read TGTGCCATTCAGTCGGATGACAGGTCCGCCTTCTATGGCTACACCTTC. Encoded protein: CAIQSDDRSAFYGYTF. The chain links TRBV19 to TRBJ1-2; D is perhaps TRBD1 (6 bases). Deletions cut 10 bases from V and 4 bases from J, with 25 bases between. CDR1 LNHDA and CDR2 SQIVND come from the germline V gene (reference sequence). This CDR3 is 16 amino acids long.

This clonotype was recorded a few times. Possible read error: a much larger clone is one base away. The CDR3 nucleotides read TGTGCCAGCAGTGGGACTGGCGGGAGTAGTGAGCAGTACTTC. Protein sequence: CASSGTGGSSEQYF. The rearrangement joins TRBV2 to TRBJ2-7; 7 nucleotides align to TRBD2. The CDR3 is 14 residues long. Germline trimming cut 4 bases from V and 7 bases from J; bases unmatched to any gene: 10. The germline CDR1 and CDR2 sequences are SNHLY and FYNNEI.

V gene TRBV19 combines with J gene TRBJ1-1, with no clear D. This CDR3 is 11 amino acids long. Per the germline V gene, CDR1 is LNHDA and CDR2 is SQIVND (reference sequence). The V and J ends lost 6 bases and 5 bases respectively, with 7 bases between them. The CDR3 loop is CASRWETEAFF. CDR3 DNA sequence: TGTGCCAGTAGATGGGAGACTGAAGCTTTCTTT.

The V and J genes are TRBV7-2 and TRBJ1-5; TRBD1 agrees at 7 bases. The germline V gene has CDR1 SGHTA and CDR2 FQGNSA. The CDR3 length is 15 residues. Trimming removed 5 bases from V and 11 bases from J; junction bases left unmatched: 15. Here the CDR3 reads CASSAGQAAVRAQHF. As DNA, the CDR3 is TGTGCCAGCAGCGCCGGACAGGCCGCGGTGAGGGCCCAGCATTTT.